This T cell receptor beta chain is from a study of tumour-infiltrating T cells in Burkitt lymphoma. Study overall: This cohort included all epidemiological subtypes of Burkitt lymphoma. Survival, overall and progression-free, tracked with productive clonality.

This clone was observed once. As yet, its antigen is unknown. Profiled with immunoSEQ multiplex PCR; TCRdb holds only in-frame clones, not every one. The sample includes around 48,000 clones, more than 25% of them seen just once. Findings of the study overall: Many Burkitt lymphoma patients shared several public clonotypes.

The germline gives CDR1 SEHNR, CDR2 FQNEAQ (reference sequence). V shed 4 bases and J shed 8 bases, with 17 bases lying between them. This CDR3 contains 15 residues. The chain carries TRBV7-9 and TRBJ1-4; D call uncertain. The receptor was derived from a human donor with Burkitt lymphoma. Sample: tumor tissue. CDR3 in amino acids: CASSSSGPAGEKLFF. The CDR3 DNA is TGTGCCAGCAGCTCCTCAGGTCCAGCGGGGGAAAAACTGTTTTTT.